This TCR beta chain was observed in a study of identical twins. General observations from the study: Within cord blood, abundant beta clonotypes carried fewer insertions, but memory repertoires showed no such trend.

V dropped 1 base and J dropped 15 bases, with 10 bases sitting between them. Per germline, CDR1 MDHEN and CDR2 SYDVKM. The CDR3 sequence is 12 residues long. About this clonotype: No antigen is known for it.

One entry per CDR3 protein results from TCRdb running MiXCR on the 5' RACE reads. The sample contains 410,000 or so distinct CDR3 sequences, around a sixth of which appear only once. The V gene is TRBV28, the J gene TRBJ1-6; D not certain. The specimen sequenced was naive T cells sorted from blood. This clonotype was obtained from a man aged 50 to 60 in good health. The CDR3 reads CASSLLGDLLHF. CDR3 in DNA: TGTGCCAGCAGTTTATTGGGTGACCTCCTCCACTTT.